This is a list of T cell receptor beta chains from one sample in a study of blood T cell repertoires in COVID-19. The protocol was immunoSEQ multiplex PCR, while the TCRdb copy is restricted to in-frame clones and leaves out a portion. The sample includes around 250,000 clones, around nine tenths seen only once; the top ten take around 1.6%. Input material: PBMCs or T cells enriched from blood (not recorded which). The receptors originated from a woman aged 45-65 years who had recovered from COVID-19. Both conserved end residues are part of each CDR3. The order of the fields is clone size, J gene, D gene, V gene, CDR3 DNA, CDR3 protein. D genes are given only for firm matches. Some rows mark clone size as missing; the rest say once, few, many or name a class of expanded clone.

>.|TRBJ2-3|TRBD2|TRBV24-1
TGTGCCACCAGTGATTTGACTAGCGGGAGTTATTTT
CATSDLTSGSYF
>.|TRBJ1-6|.|TRBV21-1
TGTGCCAGCAGCAAAGCGGGCAGGGCGGGATCCTATAATTCACCCCTCCACTTT
CASSKAGRAGSYNSPLHF
>.|TRBJ1-2|.|TRBV28
TGTGCCAGCACCAACACCCCCTATGGCTACACCTTC
CASTNTPYGYTF
>.|TRBJ1-2|.|TRBV27
TGTGCCAGCAGTTTCCGCGGGACGGGCTATGGCTACACCTTC
CASSFRGTGYGYTF
>once|TRBJ2-1|.|TRBV4-1
TGCGCCAGCAGCCAAGTTAGTGGAGGCAATGAGCAGTTCTTC
CASSQVSGGNEQFF
>.|TRBJ2-1|.|TRBV9
TGTGCCAGCAGCGAGCAGGGTTCCGCCTACAATGAGCAGTTCTTC
CASSEQGSAYNEQFF
>.|TRBJ2-5|TRBD2|TRBV6-5
TGTGCCAGCAGTTTTCAAACTAGCGGGCAAGAGACCCAGTACTTC
CASSFQTSGQETQYF
>once|TRBJ1-2|TRBD1|TRBV4-2
TGTGCCAGCAGCCAAGCAGGGGGCGACATCTATGGCTACACCTTC
CASSQAGGDIYGYTF
>.|TRBJ1-3|.|TRBV12-5
TGTGCTAGTGGTCCGGGGACTGATGGAAACACCATATATTTT
CASGPGTDGNTIYF
>.|TRBJ1-2|.|TRBV30
TGTGCCTACCCCTTAGGTTCGGGCTATGGCTACACCTTC
CAYPLGSGYGYTF
>.|TRBJ2-1|TRBD2|TRBV4-1
TGCGCCAGCAGCCAAGCCCCCGGACTAGCGGGAGTGAACGATGAGCAGTTCTTC
CASSQAPGLAGVNDEQFF
>.|TRBJ2-2|TRBD2|TRBV7-2
TGTGCCAGCAGCTTAATTGTGGTAGCGGGAGGGCCCGGGGAGCTGTTTTTT
CASSLIVVAGGPGELFF
>.|TRBJ2-7|.|TRBV30
TGTGCCTGGAGTGGGAGTTCCCCCTACGAGCAGTACTTC
CAWSGSSPYEQYF
>once|TRBJ2-1|TRBD2|TRBV2
TGTGCCAGCAGTGCAATAAGCGGGGTGAATGAGCAGTTCTTC
CASSAISGVNEQFF
>.|TRBJ1-2|TRBD1|TRBV6-5
TGTGCCAGCAGCGAGACAGGGAACTATGGCTACACCTTC
CASSETGNYGYTF
>.|TRBJ1-4|.|TRBV27
TGTGCCAGCTCACAGGGTCTGTATCGAAAACTGTTTTTT
CASSQGLYRKLFF
>.|TRBJ1-4|TRBD1|TRBV2
TGTGCCAGCAGAGCCACACCGGGACAGGGGGCCCCGGAGGAAAAACTGTTTTTT
CASRATPGQGAPEEKLFF
>.|TRBJ1-4|.|TRBV2
TGTGCCAGTAATCCACAGGGCTTAACTAATGAAAAACTGTTTTTT
CASNPQGLTNEKLFF
>.|TRBJ1-3|TRBD1|TRBV11-2
TGTGCCAGCAGCCGGACAGGGGCTGGAAACACCATATATTTT
CASSRTGAGNTIYF
>.|TRBJ2-1|TRBD2|TRBV3-1/TRBV3-2
TGTGCCAGCAGCCCCCGGGCTAGCGGGTTAGGCTCCTACAATGAGCAGTTCTTC
CASSPRASGLGSYNEQFF
>.|TRBJ2-2|.|TRBV29-1
TGCAGCTTTTGTTGGAGGAACACCGGGGAGCTGTTTTTT
CSFCWRNTGELFF
>.|TRBJ2-5|.|TRBV27
TGTGCCAGCAGTTTATCCCATAAACAGGTGGCCGTAGGGGAGACCCAGTACTTC
CASSLSHKQVAVGETQYF
>.|TRBJ1-5|.|TRBV28
TGTGCGATCGACAGTTCTAATCAGCCCCAGCATTTT
CAIDSSNQPQHF
>.|TRBJ1-4|.|TRBV19
TGTGCCAGTAGACAGTCAGGGGATGAAAAACTGTTTTTT
CASRQSGDEKLFF
>.|TRBJ2-7|TRBD1|TRBV28
TGTGCCCATCGAAGGGGGCAGGGTTCCTACGAGCAGTACTTC
CAHRRGQGSYEQYF
>.|TRBJ2-7|.|TRBV30
TGTGCCTGGAGTAGCGGGCCAAAGGGGGAGCAGTACTTC
CAWSSGPKGEQYF
>.|TRBJ2-7|.|TRBV28
TGTGCCAGCAGCCGAACAGGGTACTCCTACGAGCAGTACTTC
CASSRTGYSYEQYF
>.|TRBJ2-5|.|TRBV10-2
TGCGCCAGCAGGGCACAGGGTAGCGAGACCCAGTACTTC
CASRAQGSETQYF
>.|TRBJ1-3|TRBD1|TRBV19
TGTGCCAGTAGTGGGACAGCAGGAAACACCATATATTTT
CASSGTAGNTIYF
>.|TRBJ2-3|.|TRBV24-1
TGTGCCACCAGCCCAAGTGGGACTGGCACAGATACGCAGTATTTT
CATSPSGTGTDTQYF
>.|TRBJ1-1|.|TRBV21-1
TGTGCCAGCAATAGAAGAGCTTTCTTT
CASNRRAFF
>.|TRBJ2-1|TRBD2|TRBV5-1
TGCGCCAGCAGCTTGGTCCTAGCGGGAGGGAGTGAGCAGTTCTTC
CASSLVLAGGSEQFF
>.|TRBJ2-3|.|TRBV20-1
TGCAGTGCTAGTACGGGAGATACGCAGTATTTT
CSASTGDTQYF
>.|TRBJ2-7|TRBD2|TRBV25-1
TGTGCCAGCAGTAATAGCGGGAGGGCCTCTCTCGTACGCTACGAGCAGTACTTC
CASSNSGRASLVRYEQYF
>.|TRBJ2-5|.|TRBV5-6
TGTGCCAGCAGCCAGACACTGAGCGGGACCCAGTACTTC
CASSQTLSGTQYF
>.|TRBJ2-7|TRBD1|TRBV5-1
TGCGCCAGCAGCTCGGGACAGGGTATCGACGAGCAGTACTTC
CASSSGQGIDEQYF
>.|TRBJ1-1|TRBD1|TRBV19
TGTGCCAGTAGCCACAGGGGAGGGAACACTGAAGCTTTCTTT
CASSHRGGNTEAFF